The present entry profiles one TCR beta chain with its context. Trimming took 5 bases from V and 1 from J, leaving 11 bases between them. Germline CDR1 SGHVS, CDR2 FNYEAQ. The CDR3 loop spans 14 amino acids. These data are taken from a study of control samples from healthy donors and cancer patients. Data came from immunoSEQ multiplex PCR; TCRdb stores just in-frame clones and leaves some out. Of under 200,000 clones in the sample, just under 95% were seen once. The chain has TRBV7-6 and TRBJ2-5, with D perhaps assigned TRBD1 or TRBD2 (5 bases each). The receptor's source is a woman aged 40 to 50 in good health. What was sequenced was blood. CDR3 bases: TGTGCCAGCAGCACTGCCGGGACCCAAGAGACCCAGTACTTC. This sequence encodes CASSTAGTQETQYF. The full variable domain, its missing parts supplied by reference TRBV7-6 and TRBJ2-5, is GAGVSQSPRYKVTKRGQDVALRCDPISGHVSLYWYRQALGQGPEFLTYFNYEAQQDKSGLPNDRFSAERPEGSISTLTIQRTEQRDSAMYRCASSTAGTQETQYFGPGTRLLVL.